The rows below give T cell receptor beta chains drawn from one sample of a study of blood T cell repertoires in COVID-19. Sequencing used immunoSEQ multiplex PCR; TCRdb keeps in-frame clones, though not all of them. This table holds some 150,000 clones, about 85% found once. The sequenced material came from peripheral blood. The receptors were sampled from a human donor in a cohort sampled during active COVID-19. Each CDR3 is given with its conserved first and last residue. The D gene is left open where the match is weak. Not all rows give a size; the values are once, few, many and, for expanded clones, a class.

d_call: -; clone_size: -; v_call: TRBV10-3; j_call: TRBJ2-7; cdr3_length: 15; cdr3_nt: TGTGCCATCAGTGAGTCAACAGGCCTACGCTACGAGCAGTACTTC; cdr3_aa: CAISESTGLRYEQYF
d_call: TRBD2; clone_size: -; v_call: TRBV7-3; j_call: TRBJ2-3; cdr3_length: 14; cdr3_nt: TGTGCCAGCAGCCTACTAGCGAACACAGATACGCAGTATTTT; cdr3_aa: CASSLLANTDTQYF
d_call: -; clone_size: -; v_call: TRBV28; j_call: TRBJ1-6; cdr3_length: 13; cdr3_nt: TGTGCCAGCAGTTTCGACATTAATTCACCCCTCCACTTT; cdr3_aa: CASSFDINSPLHF
d_call: -; clone_size: -; v_call: TRBV3-1/TRBV3-2; j_call: TRBJ2-7; cdr3_length: 12; cdr3_nt: TGTGCCAGCAGCCGACTAGGGGCCGAGCAGTACTTC; cdr3_aa: CASSRLGAEQYF
d_call: -; clone_size: -; v_call: TRBV7-9; j_call: TRBJ2-1; cdr3_length: 14; cdr3_nt: TGTGCCAGCAGCTTCTGGACTGGTCACAATGAGCAGTTCTTC; cdr3_aa: CASSFWTGHNEQFF
d_call: TRBD2; clone_size: -; v_call: TRBV5-1; j_call: TRBJ2-1; cdr3_length: 16; cdr3_nt: TGCGCCAGCAGCTTGGTTCTAGCGGGAGGGCGGTATGAGCAGTTCTTC; cdr3_aa: CASSLVLAGGRYEQFF
d_call: -; clone_size: few; v_call: TRBV4-1; j_call: TRBJ2-4; cdr3_length: 15; cdr3_nt: TGCGCCAGCAGCCAAGATCCCAGAACCAAAAACATTCAGTACTTC; cdr3_aa: CASSQDPRTKNIQYF
d_call: -; clone_size: -; v_call: TRBV2; j_call: TRBJ2-1; cdr3_length: 10; cdr3_nt: TGTGCCAGCAGCACAGGACAGCAGTTCTTC; cdr3_aa: CASSTGQQFF
d_call: TRBD2; clone_size: few; v_call: TRBV19; j_call: TRBJ2-2; cdr3_length: 18; cdr3_nt: TGTGCCAGTAGTATAAGGGTTGGGGGGACTACGAACACCGGGGAGCTGTTTTTT; cdr3_aa: CASSIRVGGTTNTGELFF
d_call: TRBD1; clone_size: -; v_call: TRBV3-1/TRBV3-2; j_call: TRBJ2-5; cdr3_length: 15; cdr3_nt: TGTGCCAGCAGCCTGCTGGGACAGGGAGACCCGACCCAGTACTTC; cdr3_aa: CASSLLGQGDPTQYF
d_call: TRBD1; clone_size: -; v_call: TRBV2; j_call: TRBJ1-5; cdr3_length: 15; cdr3_nt: TGTGCCAGCAGTGATAAGGGGGCAAGCAATCAGCCCCAGCATTTT; cdr3_aa: CASSDKGASNQPQHF
d_call: -; clone_size: -; v_call: TRBV28; j_call: TRBJ2-2; cdr3_length: 19; cdr3_nt: TGTGCCAGCAGGCGCGAGAACTATCCGCGGGACTGGTCTCCCGGGGAGCTGTTTTTT; cdr3_aa: CASRRENYPRDWSPGELFF
d_call: -; clone_size: -; v_call: TRBV18; j_call: TRBJ1-2; cdr3_length: 14; cdr3_nt: TGTGCCAGCTCACCACCGGGCAGTCCCTATGGCTACACCTTC; cdr3_aa: CASSPPGSPYGYTF
d_call: TRBD2; clone_size: -; v_call: TRBV7-2; j_call: TRBJ2-5; cdr3_length: 15; cdr3_nt: TGTGCCAGCAGCTTAGCCAGCGGGACTCGAGAGACCCAGTACTTC; cdr3_aa: CASSLASGTRETQYF
d_call: TRBD1; clone_size: -; v_call: TRBV7-2; j_call: TRBJ2-2; cdr3_length: 17; cdr3_nt: TGTGCCAGCAGCTTAAGCCGGGACAGGGGGAACACCGGGGAGCTGTTTTTT; cdr3_aa: CASSLSRDRGNTGELFF
d_call: -; clone_size: -; v_call: TRBV7-8; j_call: TRBJ2-7; cdr3_length: 13; cdr3_nt: TGTGCCAGCAGCCCCTTAGCGATTTACGAGCAGTACTTC; cdr3_aa: CASSPLAIYEQYF
d_call: -; clone_size: -; v_call: TRBV12-3/TRBV12-4; j_call: TRBJ1-4; cdr3_length: 13; cdr3_nt: TGTGCCAGCAACAGGGCCATTAATGAAAAACTGTTTTTT; cdr3_aa: CASNRAINEKLFF
d_call: -; clone_size: -; v_call: TRBV7-9; j_call: TRBJ2-1; cdr3_length: 15; cdr3_nt: TGTGCCAGCAGCTTAGGGGCCCAGCGGAGCAATGAGCAGTTCTTC; cdr3_aa: CASSLGAQRSNEQFF
d_call: TRBD1; clone_size: few; v_call: TRBV6-1; j_call: TRBJ2-2; cdr3_length: 16; cdr3_nt: TGTGCCAGCAGTGAAGTTGGGACAGGGAACACCGGGGAGCTGTTTTTT; cdr3_aa: CASSEVGTGNTGELFF
d_call: TRBD2; clone_size: once; v_call: TRBV15; j_call: TRBJ2-3; cdr3_length: 16; cdr3_nt: TGTGCCACCAGCAGGACCGGACTAGCGGGAGAAGGTACGCAGTATTTT; cdr3_aa: CATSRTGLAGEGTQYF
d_call: -; clone_size: few; v_call: TRBV19; j_call: TRBJ1-4; cdr3_length: 15; cdr3_nt: TGTGCCAGTAGTCTGGAGAGCTTCCGCGGGGAAAAACTGTTTTTT; cdr3_aa: CASSLESFRGEKLFF